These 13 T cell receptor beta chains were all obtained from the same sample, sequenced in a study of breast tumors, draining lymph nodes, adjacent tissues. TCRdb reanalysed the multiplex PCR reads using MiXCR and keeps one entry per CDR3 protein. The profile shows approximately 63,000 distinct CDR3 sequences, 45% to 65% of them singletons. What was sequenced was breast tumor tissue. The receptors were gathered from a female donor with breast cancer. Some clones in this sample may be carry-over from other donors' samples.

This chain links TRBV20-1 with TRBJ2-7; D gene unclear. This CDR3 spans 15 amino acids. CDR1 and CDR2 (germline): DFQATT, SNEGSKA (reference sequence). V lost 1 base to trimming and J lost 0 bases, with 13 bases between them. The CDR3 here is CSARATGSTSYEQYF. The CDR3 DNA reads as TGCAGTGCTAGAGCAACCGGGTCCACCTCCTACGAGCAGTACTTC.

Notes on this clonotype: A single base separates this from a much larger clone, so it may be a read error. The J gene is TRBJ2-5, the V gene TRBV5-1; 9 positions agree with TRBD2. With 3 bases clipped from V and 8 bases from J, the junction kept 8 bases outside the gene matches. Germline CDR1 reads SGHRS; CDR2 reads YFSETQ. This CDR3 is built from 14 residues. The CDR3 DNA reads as TGCGCCAGCAGCTCGGCTAGCGGGGCGGACACCCAGTACTTC. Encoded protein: CASSSASGADTQYF. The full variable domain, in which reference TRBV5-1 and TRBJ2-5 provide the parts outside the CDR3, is KAGVTQTPRYLIKTRGQQVTLSCSPISGHRSVSWYQQTPGQGLQFLFEYFSETQRNKGNFPGRFSGRQFSNSRSEMNVSTLELGDSALYLCASSSASGADTQYFGPGTRLLVL.

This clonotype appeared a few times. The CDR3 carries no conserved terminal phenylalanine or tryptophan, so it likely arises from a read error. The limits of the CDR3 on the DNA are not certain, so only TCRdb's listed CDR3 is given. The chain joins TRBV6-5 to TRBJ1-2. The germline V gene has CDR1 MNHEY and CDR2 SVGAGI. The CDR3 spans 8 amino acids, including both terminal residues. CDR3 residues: CASSPDLA.

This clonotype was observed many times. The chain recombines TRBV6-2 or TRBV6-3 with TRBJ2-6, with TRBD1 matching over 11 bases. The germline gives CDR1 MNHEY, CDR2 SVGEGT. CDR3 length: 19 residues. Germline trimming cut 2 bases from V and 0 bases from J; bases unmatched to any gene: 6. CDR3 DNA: TGTGCCAGCAGTTACGGGCTGGACAGGGGGCCCTCTGGGGCCAACGTCCTGACTTTC. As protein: CASSYGLDRGPSGANVLTF.

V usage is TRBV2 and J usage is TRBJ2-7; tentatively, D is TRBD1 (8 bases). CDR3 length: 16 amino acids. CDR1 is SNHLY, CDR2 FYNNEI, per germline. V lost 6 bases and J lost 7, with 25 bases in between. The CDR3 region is CASSARLSYRGGEQYF. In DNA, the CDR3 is TGTGCCAGCAGCGCCAGGCTCTCGTACAGGGGGGGAGAGCAGTACTTC.

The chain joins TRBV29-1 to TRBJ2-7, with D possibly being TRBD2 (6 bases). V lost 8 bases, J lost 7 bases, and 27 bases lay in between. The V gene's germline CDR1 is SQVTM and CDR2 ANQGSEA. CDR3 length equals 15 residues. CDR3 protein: CSRAASVSPTEEQYF. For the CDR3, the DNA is TGCAGCAGGGCGGCTAGCGTTTCTCCTACGGAAGAGCAGTACTTC.

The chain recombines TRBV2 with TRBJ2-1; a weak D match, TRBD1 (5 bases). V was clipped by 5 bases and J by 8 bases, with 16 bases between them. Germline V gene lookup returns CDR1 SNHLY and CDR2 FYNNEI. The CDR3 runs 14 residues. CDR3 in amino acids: CASSYRGRGDEQFF. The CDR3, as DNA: TGTGCCAGCAGTTATAGGGGCAGAGGCGATGAGCAGTTCTTC.

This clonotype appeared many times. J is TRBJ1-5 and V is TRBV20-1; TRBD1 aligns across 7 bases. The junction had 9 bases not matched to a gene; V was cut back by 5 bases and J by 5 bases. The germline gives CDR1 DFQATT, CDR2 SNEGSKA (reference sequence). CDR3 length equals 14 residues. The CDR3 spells CSASTGPTYQPQHF. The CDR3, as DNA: TGCAGTGCTTCGACAGGGCCGACATATCAGCCCCAGCATTTT.

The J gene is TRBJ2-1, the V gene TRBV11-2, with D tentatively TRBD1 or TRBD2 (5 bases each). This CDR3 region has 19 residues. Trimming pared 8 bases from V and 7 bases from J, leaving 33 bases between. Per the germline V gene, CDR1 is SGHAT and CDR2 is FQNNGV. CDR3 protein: CASVRGLTGQIVSGNEQFF. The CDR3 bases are TGTGCCAGCGTGCGAGGCTTAACAGGTCAGATAGTGAGCGGAAATGAGCAGTTCTTC.

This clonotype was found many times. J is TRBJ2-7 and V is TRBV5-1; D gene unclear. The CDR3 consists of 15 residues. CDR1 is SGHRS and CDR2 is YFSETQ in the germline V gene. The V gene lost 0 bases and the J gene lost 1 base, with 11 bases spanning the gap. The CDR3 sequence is CASSLARDGSYEQYF. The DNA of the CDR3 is TGCGCCAGCAGCTTGGCTCGAGACGGATCCTACGAGCAGTACTTC.

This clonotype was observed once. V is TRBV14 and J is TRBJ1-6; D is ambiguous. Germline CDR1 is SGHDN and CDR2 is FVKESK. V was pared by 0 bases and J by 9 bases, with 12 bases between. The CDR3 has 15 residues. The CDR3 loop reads CASSQDLIPGSPLHF. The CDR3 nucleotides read TGTGCCAGCAGCCAAGATCTGATTCCAGGTTCACCCCTCCACTTT. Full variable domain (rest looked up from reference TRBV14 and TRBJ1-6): EAGVTQFPSHSVIEKGQTVTLRCDPISGHDNLYWYRRVMGKEIKFLLHFVKESKQDESGMPNNRFLAERTGGTYSTLKVQPAELEDSGVYFCASSQDLIPGSPLHFGNGTRLTVT.

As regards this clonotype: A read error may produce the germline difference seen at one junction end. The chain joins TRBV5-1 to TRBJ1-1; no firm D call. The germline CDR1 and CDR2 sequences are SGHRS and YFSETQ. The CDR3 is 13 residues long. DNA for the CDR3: TGCACCAGCAGCTTCGAGGGAAACACTGAAGCTTTCTTT. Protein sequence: CTSSFEGNTEAFF.

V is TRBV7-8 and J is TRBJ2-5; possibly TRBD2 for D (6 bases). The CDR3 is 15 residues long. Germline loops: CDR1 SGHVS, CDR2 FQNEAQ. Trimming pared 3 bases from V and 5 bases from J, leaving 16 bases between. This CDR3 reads CASSFLSLGGETQYF. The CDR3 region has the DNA TGTGCCAGCAGCTTTTTGTCCCTCGGAGGGGAGACCCAGTACTTC.